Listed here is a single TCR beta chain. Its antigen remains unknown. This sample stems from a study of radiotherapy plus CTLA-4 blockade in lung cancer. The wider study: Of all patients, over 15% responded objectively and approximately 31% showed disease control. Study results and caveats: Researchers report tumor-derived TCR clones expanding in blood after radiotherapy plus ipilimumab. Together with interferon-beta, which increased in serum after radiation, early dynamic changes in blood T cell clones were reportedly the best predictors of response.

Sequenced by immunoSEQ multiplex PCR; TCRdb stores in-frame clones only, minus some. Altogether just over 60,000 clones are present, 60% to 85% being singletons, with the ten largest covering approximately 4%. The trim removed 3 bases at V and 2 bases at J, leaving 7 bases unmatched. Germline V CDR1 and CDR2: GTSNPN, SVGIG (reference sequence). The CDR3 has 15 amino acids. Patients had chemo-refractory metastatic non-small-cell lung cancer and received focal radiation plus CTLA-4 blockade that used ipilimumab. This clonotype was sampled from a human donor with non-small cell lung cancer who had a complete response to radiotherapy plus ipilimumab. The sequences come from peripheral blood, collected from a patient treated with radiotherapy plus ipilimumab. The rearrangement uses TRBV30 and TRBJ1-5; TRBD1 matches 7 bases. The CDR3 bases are TGTGCCTGGAGACCGAACAGGGGAGGCAATCAGCCCCAGCATTTT. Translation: CAWRPNRGGNQPQHF.